The rows below give T cell receptor beta chains drawn from one sample of a study of blood T cells in healthy people across ages. TCRdb re-called the 5' RACE reads with MiXCR, one entry per CDR3 protein. Of 1.5 million to 2 million distinct CDR3 sequences in the sample, 28% were seen once. The sequencing sample was made of blood. The source is a woman aged 25 to 39 in good health. Each CDR3 is given with its conserved first and last residue. A D gene is named only where the DNA matches it firmly. Size values are once, few and many counts, or a class for expanded clones, and some rows have none.

j_call v_call d_call clone_size cdr3_aa cdr3_nt
TRBJ2-7 TRBV20-1 - few CSASWGDYEQYF TGCAGTGCTAGTTGGGGGGACTACGAGCAGTACTTC
TRBJ2-7 TRBV7-2 - - CASSGGQPSSYEQYF TGTGCCAGCAGCGGTGGACAGCCCAGCTCCTACGAGCAGTACTTC
TRBJ2-5 TRBV6-6 - few CASSYTKGSGTQYF TGTGCCAGCAGTTACACGAAGGGGTCAGGGACCCAGTACTTC
TRBJ2-1 TRBV10-1 - few CASSSGPHNEQFF TGCGCCAGCAGCTCCGGCCCTCACAATGAGCAGTTCTTC
TRBJ2-6 TRBV12-3/TRBV12-4 - - CASRVVGANVLTF TGTGCCAGCAGGGTAGTTGGGGCCAACGTCCTGACTTTC
TRBJ2-5 TRBV12-3/TRBV12-4 - - CASSVPRWGGEQYF TGTGCCAGCAGTGTTCCCCGGTGGGGTGGTGAGCAGTACTTC
TRBJ1-1 TRBV12-3/TRBV12-4 TRBD1 few CASSPQPGTGVGTEAFF TGTGCCAGCAGTCCTCAACCCGGGACAGGGGTAGGCACTGAAGCTTTCTTT
TRBJ2-1 TRBV7-9 - - CASSPGAEKANEQFF TGTGCCAGCAGCCCCGGGGCGGAGAAGGCCAATGAGCAGTTCTTC
TRBJ2-1 TRBV7-9 TRBD2 - CASSGTSGGAHEQFF TGTGCCAGCAGCGGGACTAGCGGGGGGGCCCATGAGCAGTTCTTC
TRBJ2-1 TRBV12-3/TRBV12-4 - - CASSFLVQTGSYNEQFF TGTGCCAGCAGTTTCTTAGTCCAAACGGGCTCCTACAATGAGCAGTTCTTC
TRBJ2-5 TRBV5-1 - many CASSAGQKERETQYF TGCGCCAGCAGCGCGGGACAAAAGGAAAGAGAGACCCAGTACTTC
TRBJ2-7 TRBV7-2 - - CASSFGTPHSYEQVF TGTGCCAGCAGCTTTGGGACACCGCACTCCTACGAGCAGGTCTTC
TRBJ2-3 TRBV10-3 TRBD2 - CAISGDYPTDTQYF TGTGCCATCAGTGGGGACTACCCCACAGATACGCAGTATTTT
TRBJ2-1 TRBV4-1 - few CASSQPRRSNNEQFF TGCGCCAGCAGCCAACCCCGACGGAGTAACAATGAGCAGTTCTTC
TRBJ1-2 TRBV20-1 - few CNARDPPRRGYTF TGCAATGCTAGAGATCCACCCCGGCGGGGCTACACCTTC
TRBJ2-3 TRBV9 - - CASSVGQLTDTQYF TGTGCCAGCAGCGTAGGCCAGCTCACAGATACGCAGTATTTT
TRBJ1-2 TRBV7-2 TRBD1 few CASSTGQGRGYTF TGTGCCAGCAGCACCGGACAGGGACGTGGCTACACCTTC
TRBJ2-1 TRBV2 TRBD1 - CATGTAYSYNEQFF TGTGCCACCGGGACAGCCTACTCCTACAATGAGCAGTTCTTC
TRBJ2-2 TRBV7-9 - - CASSLSTTGELFF TGTGCCAGCAGCTTATCAACGACCGGGGAGCTGTTTTTT
TRBJ2-5 TRBV7-2 - - CASSLVVGRQEAQYF TGTGCCAGCAGCTTAGTTGTGGGGAGGCAAGAGGCCCAGTACTTC